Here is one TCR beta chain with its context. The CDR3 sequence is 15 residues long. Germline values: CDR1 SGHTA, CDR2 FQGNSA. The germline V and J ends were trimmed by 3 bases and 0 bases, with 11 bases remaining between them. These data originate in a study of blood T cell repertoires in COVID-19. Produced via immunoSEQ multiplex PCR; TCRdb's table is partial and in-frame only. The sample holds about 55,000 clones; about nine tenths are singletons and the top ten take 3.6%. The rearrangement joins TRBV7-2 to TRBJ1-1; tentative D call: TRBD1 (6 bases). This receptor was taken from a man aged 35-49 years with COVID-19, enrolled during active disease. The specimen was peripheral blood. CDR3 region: CASSFQGQLNTEAFF. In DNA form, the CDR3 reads TGTGCCAGCAGCTTCCAAGGACAGTTGAACACTGAAGCTTTCTTT. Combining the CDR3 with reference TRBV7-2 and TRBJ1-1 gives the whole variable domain GAGVSQSPSNKVTEKGKDVELRCDPISGHTALYWYRQSLGQGLEFLIYFQGNSAPDKSGLPSDRFSAERTGGSVSTLTIQRTQQEDSAVYLCASSFQGQLNTEAFFGQGTRLTVV.